This is a list of T cell receptor beta chains from one sample in a study of CD8 T cells in Susac syndrome. MiXCR, applied by TCRdb to the immunoSEQ multiplex PCR reads, yields one record per CDR3 protein. The table includes 250,000 to 300,000 distinct CDR3 sequences, approximately 85% detected once. What was sequenced was CD8+ T cells from PBMCs. These receptors all come from a human donor with multiple sclerosis. Both conserved end residues are part of each CDR3. The order of the fields is V gene, D gene, J gene, CDR3 length, clone size, CDR3 DNA, CDR3 protein. D genes are given only for firm matches. Clone size, where shown, is once, few, many, or a class for clones that have expanded.

v_call: TRBV7-2; d_call: TRBD1; j_call: TRBJ2-5; cdr3_length: 18; clone_size: NA; cdr3_nt: TGTGCCAGCAGCTTCCTGACAGGGGTCCCCCTCTCAAGGGAGACCCAGTACTTC; cdr3_aa: CASSFLTGVPLSRETQYF
v_call: TRBV23-1; d_call: NA; j_call: TRBJ2-5; cdr3_length: 16; clone_size: NA; cdr3_nt: TGCGCCAGCAGTCCCTCGGGCGCCACCTTAGGCGAGACCCAGTACTTC; cdr3_aa: CASSPSGATLGETQYF
v_call: TRBV9; d_call: NA; j_call: TRBJ2-5; cdr3_length: 14; clone_size: NA; cdr3_nt: TGTGCCAGCAGCGTAGGCTGGCAGCAAGAGACCCAGTACTTC; cdr3_aa: CASSVGWQQETQYF
v_call: TRBV9; d_call: TRBD1; j_call: TRBJ2-3; cdr3_length: 18; clone_size: NA; cdr3_nt: TGTGCCAGCAGCACCTCTCGGGTGGGACAGGGTCCCACAGATACGCAGTATTTT; cdr3_aa: CASSTSRVGQGPTDTQYF
v_call: TRBV4-3; d_call: TRBD2; j_call: TRBJ2-1; cdr3_length: 15; clone_size: few; cdr3_nt: TGCGCCAGCAGCGAGACAGCGGGAGGATTCCCTGAGCAGTTCTTC; cdr3_aa: CASSETAGGFPEQFF
v_call: TRBV9; d_call: TRBD2; j_call: TRBJ2-5; cdr3_length: 15; clone_size: few; cdr3_nt: TGTGCCAGCAGCCCTGGACTAGCGGGAGTAGAGACCCAGTACTTC; cdr3_aa: CASSPGLAGVETQYF
v_call: TRBV20-1; d_call: NA; j_call: TRBJ1-1; cdr3_length: 15; clone_size: NA; cdr3_nt: TGCAGTGCTAGACCATCGGACTCCTTGAACACTGAAGCTTTCTTT; cdr3_aa: CSARPSDSLNTEAFF
v_call: TRBV9; d_call: TRBD2; j_call: TRBJ2-1; cdr3_length: 20; clone_size: NA; cdr3_nt: TGTGCCAGCAGCGTAGGACTTAAGGGGACTAGCGGGAGCTCCTACAATGAGCAGTTCTTC; cdr3_aa: CASSVGLKGTSGSSYNEQFF
v_call: TRBV28; d_call: TRBD2; j_call: TRBJ2-1; cdr3_length: 18; clone_size: NA; cdr3_nt: TGTGCCAGCAGTTTATCGGCTAGCGGGACAATACCCTACAATGAGCAGTTCTTC; cdr3_aa: CASSLSASGTIPYNEQFF
v_call: TRBV5-6; d_call: NA; j_call: TRBJ2-1; cdr3_length: 15; clone_size: NA; cdr3_nt: TGTGCCAGCAGACCTTTGGGGGGTTTCCACAATGAGCAGTTCTTC; cdr3_aa: CASRPLGGFHNEQFF
v_call: TRBV6-5; d_call: NA; j_call: TRBJ2-1; cdr3_length: 12; clone_size: NA; cdr3_nt: TGTGCCAGCAGTTCGCGGCTCGATGAGCAGTTCTTC; cdr3_aa: CASSSRLDEQFF
v_call: TRBV28; d_call: TRBD1; j_call: TRBJ2-6; cdr3_length: 17; clone_size: few; cdr3_nt: TGTGCCAGCAGCCGTGACAGGGGGAGCTCTGGGGCCAACGTCCTGACTTTC; cdr3_aa: CASSRDRGSSGANVLTF
v_call: TRBV28; d_call: NA; j_call: TRBJ1-3; cdr3_length: 11; clone_size: NA; cdr3_nt: TGTGCCAGCAGTTTAGCGGCCCCCATATATTTT; cdr3_aa: CASSLAAPIYF
v_call: TRBV6-1; d_call: NA; j_call: TRBJ2-2; cdr3_length: 16; clone_size: NA; cdr3_nt: TGTGCCGGACTATATCAGGGGAGAGCGAACACCGGGGAGCTGTTTTTT; cdr3_aa: CAGLYQGRANTGELFF
v_call: TRBV28; d_call: NA; j_call: TRBJ1-1; cdr3_length: 16; clone_size: once; cdr3_nt: TGTGCCAGCAGTTTATGGGGGACCCGGGGGAACACTGAAGCTTTCTTT; cdr3_aa: CASSLWGTRGNTEAFF
v_call: TRBV28; d_call: NA; j_call: TRBJ1-2; cdr3_length: 14; clone_size: NA; cdr3_nt: TGTGCCAGCAGTTTAGAGGGGTGGAACTATGGCTACACCTTC; cdr3_aa: CASSLEGWNYGYTF
v_call: TRBV5-6; d_call: NA; j_call: TRBJ1-2; cdr3_length: 15; clone_size: NA; cdr3_nt: TGTGCCAGCAGCCCGGGGTTCGGTGTCACGGGTGGCTACACCTTC; cdr3_aa: CASSPGFGVTGGYTF
v_call: TRBV7-6; d_call: NA; j_call: TRBJ1-2; cdr3_length: 13; clone_size: NA; cdr3_nt: TGTGCCAGCAGCCCGGACGGGTGCTATGGCTACACCTTC; cdr3_aa: CASSPDGCYGYTF
v_call: TRBV24-1; d_call: TRBD2; j_call: TRBJ2-3; cdr3_length: 11; clone_size: NA; cdr3_nt: TGTGCCACCACCGGGGGGAATACGCAGTATTTT; cdr3_aa: CATTGGNTQYF
v_call: TRBV19; d_call: TRBD1; j_call: TRBJ1-2; cdr3_length: 13; clone_size: NA; cdr3_nt: TGTGCCAGTAGCAATGGGGACAGCTATGGCTACACCTTC; cdr3_aa: CASSNGDSYGYTF
v_call: TRBV9; d_call: TRBD2; j_call: TRBJ2-1; cdr3_length: 17; clone_size: NA; cdr3_nt: TGTGCCAGCAGCCCCGGGTGGGCGGGAGGCCCTTGGAATGAGCAGTTCTTC; cdr3_aa: CASSPGWAGGPWNEQFF
v_call: TRBV2; d_call: TRBD1; j_call: TRBJ2-1; cdr3_length: 15; clone_size: NA; cdr3_nt: TGTGCCAGCAGGGATGGACAGGGGGCTTTCAATGAGCAGTTCTTC; cdr3_aa: CASRDGQGAFNEQFF
v_call: TRBV4-3; d_call: NA; j_call: TRBJ2-3; cdr3_length: 16; clone_size: NA; cdr3_nt: TGCGCCAGCAGCCAAGAAGAGATGGGGAGCACAGATACGCAGTATTTT; cdr3_aa: CASSQEEMGSTDTQYF
v_call: TRBV20-1; d_call: TRBD1; j_call: TRBJ2-7; cdr3_length: 12; clone_size: NA; cdr3_nt: TGCAGTGCCAGACAGGGGTTCTACGAGCAGTACTTC; cdr3_aa: CSARQGFYEQYF
v_call: TRBV5-1; d_call: TRBD1; j_call: TRBJ1-2; cdr3_length: 14; clone_size: NA; cdr3_nt: TGCGCCAGCAGCTGGACAGGGTACCACTATGGCTACACCTTC; cdr3_aa: CASSWTGYHYGYTF
v_call: TRBV28; d_call: NA; j_call: TRBJ2-7; cdr3_length: 15; clone_size: once; cdr3_nt: TGTGCCAGCAGTTTTCGGCAGGGGTTTTGGTACGAGCAGTACTTC; cdr3_aa: CASSFRQGFWYEQYF
v_call: TRBV3-1; d_call: NA; j_call: TRBJ2-3; cdr3_length: 15; clone_size: NA; cdr3_nt: TGTGCCAGCAGCCAACGTAGGGAATTGGAGGATACGCAGTATTTT; cdr3_aa: CASSQRRELEDTQYF
v_call: TRBV5-6; d_call: NA; j_call: TRBJ1-1; cdr3_length: 14; clone_size: NA; cdr3_nt: TGTGCCAGCAGCCTGAACACCCCCTCGGCTGAAGCTTTCTTT; cdr3_aa: CASSLNTPSAEAFF
v_call: TRBV28; d_call: NA; j_call: TRBJ2-1; cdr3_length: 15; clone_size: NA; cdr3_nt: TGTGCCAGCAGTTTAAGGGGGTCCGACTACAATGAGCAGTTCTTC; cdr3_aa: CASSLRGSDYNEQFF
v_call: TRBV9; d_call: TRBD2; j_call: TRBJ2-1; cdr3_length: 18; clone_size: NA; cdr3_nt: TGTGCCAGCAGCGTCCGGATAGGGGCTAGCGGAACCTACAATGAGCAGTTCTTC; cdr3_aa: CASSVRIGASGTYNEQFF
v_call: TRBV6-2/TRBV6-3; d_call: NA; j_call: TRBJ1-1; cdr3_length: 18; clone_size: NA; cdr3_nt: TGTGCCAGCAGTTACTCGAGTTTTGCCCAGGAGTGGACTACTGAAGCTTTCTTT; cdr3_aa: CASSYSSFAQEWTTEAFF
v_call: TRBV6-2/TRBV6-3; d_call: NA; j_call: TRBJ2-3; cdr3_length: 13; clone_size: once; cdr3_nt: TGTGCCACCACAGGTTTCCGCACAGATACGCAGTATTTT; cdr3_aa: CATTGFRTDTQYF
v_call: TRBV27; d_call: NA; j_call: TRBJ2-7; cdr3_length: 14; clone_size: NA; cdr3_nt: TGTGCCAGCAGTCTCTCTTCGTTACCCTCCGAGCAGTACTTC; cdr3_aa: CASSLSSLPSEQYF
v_call: TRBV6-2/TRBV6-3; d_call: TRBD2; j_call: TRBJ2-2; cdr3_length: 18; clone_size: NA; cdr3_nt: TGTGCCAGCAGTTACTCGACTAGCGGGATGAGTTGGACCGGGGAGCTGTTTTTT; cdr3_aa: CASSYSTSGMSWTGELFF
v_call: TRBV4-1; d_call: NA; j_call: TRBJ2-7; cdr3_length: 15; clone_size: once; cdr3_nt: TGCGCCAGCAGCCAAGAACGGGTGAGCTCCTACGAGCAGTACTTC; cdr3_aa: CASSQERVSSYEQYF
v_call: TRBV6-1; d_call: NA; j_call: TRBJ2-2; cdr3_length: 16; clone_size: once; cdr3_nt: TGTGCCAGCTATCCGACAGGACTAAAGAACACCGGGGAGCTGTTTTTT; cdr3_aa: CASYPTGLKNTGELFF
v_call: TRBV19; d_call: NA; j_call: TRBJ2-2; cdr3_length: 11; clone_size: few; cdr3_nt: TGTGCCAGTAGTGGGTCCGGGGAGCTGTTTTTT; cdr3_aa: CASSGSGELFF
v_call: TRBV5-4; d_call: TRBD2; j_call: TRBJ2-5; cdr3_length: 17; clone_size: NA; cdr3_nt: TGTGCCAGCACCCTGGAGTATGCTAGCGGGACCCAAGAGACCCAGTACTTC; cdr3_aa: CASTLEYASGTQETQYF
v_call: TRBV12-3/TRBV12-4; d_call: TRBD2; j_call: TRBJ2-3; cdr3_length: 16; clone_size: NA; cdr3_nt: TGTGCCAGCAGTCTCCCGGGACTAGAATGGGCAGATACGCAGTATTTT; cdr3_aa: CASSLPGLEWADTQYF
v_call: TRBV5-6; d_call: NA; j_call: TRBJ2-3; cdr3_length: 14; clone_size: few; cdr3_nt: TGTGCCAGCAGCTTCGGGTTGGGCACAGATACGCAGTATTTT; cdr3_aa: CASSFGLGTDTQYF
v_call: TRBV30; d_call: TRBD2; j_call: TRBJ2-6; cdr3_length: 16; clone_size: NA; cdr3_nt: TGTGCCTGGAGCACGGGGGGGAGTGCTGGGGCCAACGTCCTGACTTTC; cdr3_aa: CAWSTGGSAGANVLTF
v_call: TRBV7-2; d_call: NA; j_call: TRBJ2-7; cdr3_length: 13; clone_size: once; cdr3_nt: TGTGCCAGCAGCACCTACAACTCCTACGAGCAGTACTTC; cdr3_aa: CASSTYNSYEQYF
v_call: TRBV30; d_call: TRBD1; j_call: TRBJ2-1; cdr3_length: 14; clone_size: NA; cdr3_nt: TGTGCTATCCCCCGGGACAGCTCCTACAATGAGCAGTTCTTC; cdr3_aa: CAIPRDSSYNEQFF
v_call: TRBV5-6; d_call: NA; j_call: TRBJ2-7; cdr3_length: 14; clone_size: once; cdr3_nt: TGTGCCAGCAGGCACCCGGGATCCTCGGGGGAGCAGTACTTC; cdr3_aa: CASRHPGSSGEQYF
v_call: TRBV27; d_call: NA; j_call: TRBJ2-7; cdr3_length: 15; clone_size: NA; cdr3_nt: TGTGCCAGCAACCCCTCCGGTAGCGGCCCATACGAGCAGTACTTC; cdr3_aa: CASNPSGSGPYEQYF
v_call: TRBV29-1; d_call: NA; j_call: TRBJ1-1; cdr3_length: 12; clone_size: NA; cdr3_nt: TGCAGTTCGTCCTGGGCAGGGGATGAAGCTTTCTTT; cdr3_aa: CSSSWAGDEAFF
v_call: TRBV4-3; d_call: NA; j_call: TRBJ2-7; cdr3_length: 17; clone_size: NA; cdr3_nt: TGCGCCAGCAGCCAAGATCTCTCGACAGAGCGGCCCTACGAGCAGTACTTC; cdr3_aa: CASSQDLSTERPYEQYF
v_call: TRBV20-1; d_call: NA; j_call: TRBJ2-1; cdr3_length: 15; clone_size: NA; cdr3_nt: TGCAGTGCTAGAGATTCAGCGGCCATTTACAATGAGCAGTTCTTC; cdr3_aa: CSARDSAAIYNEQFF
v_call: TRBV7-8; d_call: NA; j_call: TRBJ2-5; cdr3_length: 16; clone_size: once; cdr3_nt: TGTGCCAGCATGCTAACGGGTGTTACCTTCCAAGAGACCCAGTACTTC; cdr3_aa: CASMLTGVTFQETQYF
v_call: TRBV27; d_call: NA; j_call: TRBJ2-1; cdr3_length: 12; clone_size: NA; cdr3_nt: TGTGCCAGCAGTTTGGGACTGTATGAGCAGTTCTTC; cdr3_aa: CASSLGLYEQFF
v_call: TRBV27; d_call: NA; j_call: TRBJ1-1; cdr3_length: 15; clone_size: NA; cdr3_nt: TGTGCCAGCAGTCTACTGGGGGGGGGCGAAACTGAAGCTTTCTTT; cdr3_aa: CASSLLGGGETEAFF
v_call: TRBV20-1; d_call: TRBD1; j_call: TRBJ1-5; cdr3_length: 15; clone_size: NA; cdr3_nt: TGCAGTGCTAGAGTTAAGGGGGCCCCCGGCCAGCCCCAGCATTTT; cdr3_aa: CSARVKGAPGQPQHF
v_call: TRBV28; d_call: NA; j_call: TRBJ1-2; cdr3_length: 13; clone_size: NA; cdr3_nt: TGTGCCAGCAGTTCTGGCGCTATCTATGGCTACACCTTC; cdr3_aa: CASSSGAIYGYTF
v_call: TRBV6-1; d_call: TRBD1; j_call: TRBJ2-1; cdr3_length: 17; clone_size: NA; cdr3_nt: TGTGCCAGCAGTACGTACGCCCTAACAGGGGGCTGGGATGAGCAGTTCTTC; cdr3_aa: CASSTYALTGGWDEQFF
v_call: TRBV6-1; d_call: NA; j_call: TRBJ2-7; cdr3_length: 11; clone_size: few; cdr3_nt: TGTGCCAGCACCCTAGGGCTCGAGCAGTACTTC; cdr3_aa: CASTLGLEQYF
v_call: TRBV4-1; d_call: NA; j_call: TRBJ2-1; cdr3_length: 14; clone_size: once; cdr3_nt: TGCGCCAGCAGCCGCGGACTCGTTTCGTATGAGCAGTTCTTC; cdr3_aa: CASSRGLVSYEQFF
v_call: TRBV4-2; d_call: TRBD2; j_call: TRBJ2-1; cdr3_length: 18; clone_size: NA; cdr3_nt: TGTGCCAGCAGCCAAGATGAAGCGGGGAGCGGGAGGTACAATGAGCAGTTCTTC; cdr3_aa: CASSQDEAGSGRYNEQFF
v_call: TRBV23-1; d_call: TRBD2; j_call: TRBJ2-2; cdr3_length: 21; clone_size: NA; cdr3_nt: TGCGCCAGCAGCCAGCTAGCGGGAGAATCGACGGAGTGCCCGAACACCGGGGAGCTGTTTTTT; cdr3_aa: CASSQLAGESTECPNTGELFF
v_call: TRBV6-4; d_call: NA; j_call: TRBJ1-6; cdr3_length: 13; clone_size: NA; cdr3_nt: TGTGCCAGCAGTGACTCTCACGGTTCACCCCTCCACTTT; cdr3_aa: CASSDSHGSPLHF